This paragraph reports one T cell receptor beta chain. The antigen is undetermined. This sample was included in a study of human T cells and chemical hapten exposure. Overall study: Patients were given diphenylcyclopropenone on the scalp weekly across the roughly 24-week study. Study results and caveats: PT1 expanded TCR counts correlated positively with patch test score. Compared to controls, expanded TCRs made significantly more large clusters of similar CDR3s.

Germline V gene sequence: CDR1 DFQATT, CDR2 SNEGSKA (reference sequence). This CDR3 is 13 amino acids long. Between the trimmed V and J ends, which lost 1 base and 5 bases, there was a span of 11 bases. Time point here: pre-sensitization, week 0. The treatment: therapeutic diphenylcyclopropenone sensitization with weekly scalp DPC. One entry per CDR3 protein, called by TCRdb with MiXCR from the RACE reads. The table lists roughly 380,000 distinct CDR3 sequences, approximately 5.1% of them singletons. This TCR was recovered from a woman between 50 and 59 years old with alopecia areata. Some clones in this sample may be carry-over from other donors' samples. The gene calls are TRBV20-1 and TRBJ1-1; D perhaps matches TRBD1 (5 bases). The specimen comprised whole blood, sampled in connection with sensitization to the hapten diphenylcyclopropenone (DPC). CDR3 region: CSARARGRTEAFF. CDR3 DNA sequence: TGCAGTGCTAGAGCTAGGGGTCGGACTGAAGCTTTCTTT.